What follows are 17 T cell receptor beta chains derived from one specimen sequenced in a study of blood T cells in healthy people across ages. A second 7 to 11 cycle PCR used barcoded and J-beta primers. TCRdb independently ran MiXCR on the 5' RACE reads; one entry per CDR3 protein. The table lists about 1.4 million distinct CDR3 sequences, approximately 59% of them singletons. Sequencing input: blood. The receptors come from a man in his late teens or twenties in good health.

J is TRBJ1-2 and V is TRBV20-1, with D possibly matching TRBD1 (6 bases). Per germline, CDR1 DFQATT and CDR2 SNEGSKA (reference sequence). The CDR3 has 13 residues. V was shortened by 2 bases and J by 7 bases, with 14 bases between the two germline ends. The CDR3: CSARKSGAGGYTF. CDR3 nucleotides: TGCAGTGCTAGAAAATCGGGGGCGGGTGGCTACACCTTC.

This clonotype was observed a few times. The chain carries TRBV7-9 and TRBJ2-5; D not certain. In germline, CDR1 is SEHNR, CDR2 FQNEAQ (reference sequence). CDR3 size: 12 residues. V was clipped by 6 bases and J by 10 bases, with 15 bases between them. The CDR3 nucleotides read TGTGCCAGCAGTATCGACCGCCCCGTCCAGTACTTC. Its translation: CASSIDRPVQYF.

The V call is TRBV11-2, the J call TRBJ2-2; tentatively, D is TRBD1 (5 bases). There are 15 residues in the CDR3. Per germline, CDR1 SGHAT and CDR2 FQNNGV. V was clipped by 1 base and J by 5 bases, with 11 bases between them. The CDR3 sequence: CASSLAGIRTGELFF. The DNA for the CDR3 is TGTGCCAGCAGCTTAGCAGGGATTAGAACCGGGGAGCTGTTTTTT.

The gene calls are TRBV4-1 and TRBJ1-2; weak D call: TRBD1 (5 bases). CDR3 length: 15 residues. Trimming shortened V by 0 bases and J by 4 bases, and 12 bases separated the two germline ends. Germline V gene data show CDR1 as MGHRA and CDR2 as YSYEKL. The CDR3 reads CASSQESYGAYGYTF. The CDR3 DNA sequence: TGCGCCAGCAGCCAAGAATCCTACGGGGCCTATGGCTACACCTTC.

The V and J genes are TRBV18 and TRBJ2-7; 10 nucleotides match TRBD1. With 6 bases clipped from V and 3 bases from J, the junction kept 8 bases outside the gene matches. The CDR3 is 15 residues long. Germline values: CDR1 KGHSH, CDR2 LQKENI. The DNA for the CDR3 is TGTGCCAGCTCCCGCGACAGGGGGCCTTTCTACGAGCAGTACTTC. It translates to CASSRDRGPFYEQYF.

This clonotype was found a few times. The CDR3 bases are TGTGCCAGCAGCTTAGCGAGACTAGCGAGAAATGAGCAGTTCTTC. Protein sequence: CASSLARLARNEQFF. The rearrangement uses TRBV7-9 and TRBJ2-1, with 8 nucleotides matching TRBD2. Germline V gene sequence: CDR1 SEHNR, CDR2 FQNEAQ (reference sequence). With V trimmed by 0 bases and J by 7 bases, 5 bases remained unmatched. The CDR3 totals 15 residues.

This clonotype has just a few counts. This chain links TRBV7-6 with TRBJ1-2; no definite D call. This CDR3 contains 13 residues. Germline loops: CDR1 SGHVS, CDR2 FNYEAQ. V shed 5 bases and J shed 5 bases, with 12 bases lying between them. Written as DNA, the CDR3 is TGTGCCAGCAGCAATAACCCAAAATATGGCTACACCTTC. This gives the protein CASSNNPKYGYTF. Supplemented by reference TRBV7-6 and TRBJ1-2, the full variable domain reads GAGVSQSPRYKVTKRGQDVALRCDPISGHVSLYWYRQALGQGPEFLTYFNYEAQQDKSGLPNDRFSAERPEGSISTLTIQRTEQRDSAMYRCASSNNPKYGYTFGSGTRLTVV.

V gene TRBV24-1 combines with J gene TRBJ1-1; TRBD1 is a possible D gene (5 bases). The germline V gene has CDR1 KGHDR and CDR2 SFDVKD. V dropped 2 bases and J dropped 5 bases, with 5 bases sitting between them. CDR3 length: 12 amino acids. The CDR3 loop is CATSDSGTEAFF. CDR3 nucleotides: TGTGCCACCAGTGATTCAGGGACTGAAGCTTTCTTT.

The rearrangement links TRBV20-1 to TRBJ1-6; tentatively, D is TRBD1 (6 bases). The CDR3 sequence is 16 residues long. CDR1 DFQATT and CDR2 SNEGSKA come from the germline V gene (reference sequence). Trimming left V 0 bases short and J 9 bases short, with 18 bases between. CDR3 in DNA: TGCAGTGCTAGAGACGAAGACAGGCGGCAAGGTTCACCCCTCCACTTT. Encoded protein: CSARDEDRRQGSPLHF.

The chain joins TRBV5-1 to TRBJ2-7; D remains ambiguous. V was trimmed by 1 base and J by 2 bases, leaving 13 bases between them. Germline CDR1 SGHRS, CDR2 YFSETQ. CDR3 length: 15 residues. CDR3 protein: CASSLSRSIPYEQYF. The CDR3 DNA reads as TGCGCCAGCAGCTTGAGCCGGAGCATTCCCTACGAGCAGTACTTC.

This clonotype has just a few counts. The rearrangement uses TRBV18 and TRBJ2-7; D is undetermined. This CDR3 contains 15 residues. V dropped 3 bases and J dropped 1 base, with 13 bases sitting between them. Germline V gene sequence: CDR1 KGHSH, CDR2 LQKENI. Here the CDR3 reads CASSPPSLLSYEQYF. CDR3 DNA sequence: TGTGCCAGCTCACCGCCATCCCTATTATCCTACGAGCAGTACTTC.

Note on this clonotype: Possible read error: a much larger clone is one base away. J is TRBJ2-7 and V is TRBV6-5; 8 nucleotides align to TRBD2. The germline CDR1 and CDR2 sequences are MNHEY and SVGAGI. V lost 0 bases to trimming and J lost 7 bases; unmatched junction nucleotides: 8. The CDR3 runs to 15 residues. For the CDR3, the DNA is TGTGCCAGCAGTTACTCAGCGGGAGTGGGGAATGAGCAGTACTTC. The encoded protein is CASSYSAGVGNEQYF.

This chain links TRBV6-5 with TRBJ2-7, with D possibly matching TRBD1 (5 bases). CDR3 length: 13 amino acids. V was trimmed by 8 bases and J by 2 bases, leaving 13 bases between them. CDR1 is MNHEY and CDR2 is SVGAGI in the germline V gene. CDR3 in DNA: TGTGCCAGCTGGCAGGGAAAACCCTACGAGCAGTACTTC. Protein sequence: CASWQGKPYEQYF.

The V and J genes are TRBV29-1 and TRBJ1-2, with a tentative D call TRBD1 (6 bases). The CDR3 is 16 amino acids. Germline V gene data show CDR1 as SQVTM and CDR2 as ANQGSEA. CDR3 DNA sequence: TGCAGTGTGGGGGGGGACCGGCCAGGGGCTAGCTATGGCTACACCTTC. Translating gives CSVGGDRPGASYGYTF.

This chain connects TRBV7-9 to TRBJ2-1; 7 bases fit TRBD2. V shed 4 bases, J shed 2 bases, and the junction held 8 bases outside the gene matches. The germline V gene has CDR1 SEHNR and CDR2 FQNEAQ (reference sequence). CDR3 size: 16 residues. CDR3 amino acids: CASSWTRGFAYNEQFF. The CDR3 DNA reads as TGTGCCAGCAGCTGGACTAGAGGTTTTGCCTACAATGAGCAGTTCTTC.

The rearrangement links TRBV6-2 or TRBV6-3 to TRBJ2-4; 7 positions match TRBD1. J gave up 0 bases and V 6 bases, and 23 bases lay outside the gene matches. This CDR3 has 21 residues. Germline V CDR1 and CDR2: MNHEY, SVGEGT. The chain's CDR3 is CASSPTPGQKDFYLAKNIQYF. The CDR3, as DNA: TGTGCCAGCAGCCCAACCCCGGGACAGAAAGACTTTTACCTAGCCAAAAACATTCAGTACTTC.

The chain uses TRBV11-1 and TRBJ2-7, with 7 nucleotides matching TRBD1. Germline CDR1 SGHAT, CDR2 FQDESV (reference sequence). Trimming cost V 7 bases and J 4 bases; bases outside gene matches: 7. The CDR3 loop spans 13 amino acids. CDR3 sequence reads: CASTTGQPYEQYF. The DNA of the CDR3 is TGTGCCAGCACCACGGGACAGCCTTACGAGCAGTACTTC. Using reference TRBV11-1 and TRBJ2-7 for the parts outside the CDR3, the full variable domain is EAEVAQSPRYKITEKSQAVAFWCDPISGHATLYWYRQILGQGPELLVQFQDESVVDDSQLPKDRFSAERLKGVDSTLKIQPAELGDSAMYLCASTTGQPYEQYFGPGTRLTVT.